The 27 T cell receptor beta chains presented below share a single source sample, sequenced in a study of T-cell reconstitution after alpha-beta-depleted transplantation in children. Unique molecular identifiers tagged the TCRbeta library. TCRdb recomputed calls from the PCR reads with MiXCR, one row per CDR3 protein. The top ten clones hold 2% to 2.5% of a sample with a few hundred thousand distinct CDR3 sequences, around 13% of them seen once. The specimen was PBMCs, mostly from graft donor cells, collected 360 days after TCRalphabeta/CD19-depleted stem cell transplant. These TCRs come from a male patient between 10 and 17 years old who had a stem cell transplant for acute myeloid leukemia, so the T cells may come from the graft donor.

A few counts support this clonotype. Here the CDR3 reads CASSDPGEQYF. CDR3 nucleotides: TGTGCCAGCAGTGACCCCGGTGAGCAGTACTTC. The V and J genes are TRBV25-1 and TRBJ2-7, with D uncertain. The length of the CDR3 is 11 residues. Looked up from germline, CDR1 is MGHDK and CDR2 is SYGVNS. The V end lost 3 bases, the J end lost 7 bases, and 7 bases lay between the germline ends.

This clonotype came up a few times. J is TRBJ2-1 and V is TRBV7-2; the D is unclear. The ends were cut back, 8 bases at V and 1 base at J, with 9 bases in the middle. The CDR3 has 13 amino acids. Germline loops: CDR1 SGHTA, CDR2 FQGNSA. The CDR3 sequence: CASGHLSYNEQFF. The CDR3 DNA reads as TGTGCCAGCGGCCACCTTTCCTACAATGAGCAGTTCTTC. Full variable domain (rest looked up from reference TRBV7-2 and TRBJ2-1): GAGVSQSPSNKVTEKGKDVELRCDPISGHTALYWYRQSLGQGLEFLIYFQGNSAPDKSGLPSDRFSAERTGGSVSTLTIQRTQQEDSAVYLCASGHLSYNEQFFGPGTRLTVL.

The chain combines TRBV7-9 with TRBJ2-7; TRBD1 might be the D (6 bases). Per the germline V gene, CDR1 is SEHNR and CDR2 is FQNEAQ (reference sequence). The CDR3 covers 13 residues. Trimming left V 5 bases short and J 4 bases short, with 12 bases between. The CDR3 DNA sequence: TGTGCCAGCAGCATGGGACACAGATACGAGCAGTACTTC. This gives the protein CASSMGHRYEQYF.

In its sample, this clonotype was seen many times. The CDR3 spells CSPVPVGTDTQYF. CDR3 sequence (DNA): TGCAGCCCAGTCCCAGTCGGCACAGATACGCAGTATTTT. The V call is TRBV29-1, the J call TRBJ2-3; D gene unclear. CDR1 SQVTM and CDR2 ANQGSEA come from the germline V gene. Trimming cost V 8 bases and J 1 base, with 13 bases left between them. This CDR3 contains 13 residues.

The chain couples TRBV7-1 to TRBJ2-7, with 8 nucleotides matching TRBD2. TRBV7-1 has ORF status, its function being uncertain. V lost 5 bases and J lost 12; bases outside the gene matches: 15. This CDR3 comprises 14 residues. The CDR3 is CASSHRVLAASMYF. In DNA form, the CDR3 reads TGTGCCAGCAGCCACCGGGTACTAGCGGCTTCCATGTACTTC.

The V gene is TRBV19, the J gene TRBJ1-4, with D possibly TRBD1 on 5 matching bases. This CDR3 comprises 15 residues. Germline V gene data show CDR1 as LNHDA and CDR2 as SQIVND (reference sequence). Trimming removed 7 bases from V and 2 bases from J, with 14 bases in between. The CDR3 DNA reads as TGTGCCAGTACCAAGCCAGGGAATACTAATGAAAAACTGTTTTTT. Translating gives CASTKPGNTNEKLFF. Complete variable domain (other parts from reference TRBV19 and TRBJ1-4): DGGITQSPKYLFRKEGQNVTLSCEQNLNHDAMYWYRQDPGQGLRLIYYSQIVNDFQKGDIAEGYSVSREKKESFPLTVTSAQKNPTAFYLCASTKPGNTNEKLFFGSGTQLSVL.

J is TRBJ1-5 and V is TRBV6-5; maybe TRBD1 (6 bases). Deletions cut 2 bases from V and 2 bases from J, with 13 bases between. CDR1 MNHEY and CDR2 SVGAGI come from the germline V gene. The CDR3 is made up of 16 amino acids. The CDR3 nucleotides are TGTGCCAGCAGTTACGGACCGGGGGCGGGCAATCAGCCCCAGCATTTT. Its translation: CASSYGPGAGNQPQHF.

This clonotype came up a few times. The CDR3 DNA reads as TGTGCCAGCAGCGACCCGGGACTAGCGGGAGGGCCGGAGCAGTTCTTC. This codes for CASSDPGLAGGPEQFF. The rearrangement links TRBV9 to TRBJ2-1; TRBD2 aligns across 16 bases. This CDR3 contains 16 residues. Germline assignment: CDR1 SGDLS and CDR2 YYNGEE. With V trimmed by 3 bases and J by 10 bases, 7 bases remained unmatched.

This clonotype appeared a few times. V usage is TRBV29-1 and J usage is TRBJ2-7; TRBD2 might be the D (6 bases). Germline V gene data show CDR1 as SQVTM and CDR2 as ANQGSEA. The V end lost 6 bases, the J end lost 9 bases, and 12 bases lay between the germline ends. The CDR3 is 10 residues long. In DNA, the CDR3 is TGCAGCGTGGTCCAGGAGGGGCAGTACTTC. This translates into CSVVQEGQYF.

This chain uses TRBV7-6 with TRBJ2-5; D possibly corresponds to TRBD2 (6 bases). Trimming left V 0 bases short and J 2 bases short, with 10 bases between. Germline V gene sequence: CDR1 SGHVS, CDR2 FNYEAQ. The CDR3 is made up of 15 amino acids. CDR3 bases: TGTGCCAGCAGCTTAGCGGGCGGGGAACAAGAGACCCAGTACTTC. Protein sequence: CASSLAGGEQETQYF.

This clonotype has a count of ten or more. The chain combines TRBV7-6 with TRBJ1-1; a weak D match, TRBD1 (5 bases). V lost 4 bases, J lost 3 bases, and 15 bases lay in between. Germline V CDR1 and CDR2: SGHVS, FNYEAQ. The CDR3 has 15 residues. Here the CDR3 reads CASSSVGTADTEAFF. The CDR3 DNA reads TGTGCCAGCAGCTCAGTAGGGACGGCGGACACTGAAGCTTTCTTT.

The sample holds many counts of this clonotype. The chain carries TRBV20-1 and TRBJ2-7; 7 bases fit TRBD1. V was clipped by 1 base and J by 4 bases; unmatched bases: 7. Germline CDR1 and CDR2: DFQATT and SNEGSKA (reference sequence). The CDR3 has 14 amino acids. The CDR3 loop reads CSARAPGQYYEQYF. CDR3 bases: TGCAGTGCTAGAGCTCCGGGACAGTATTACGAGCAGTACTTC.

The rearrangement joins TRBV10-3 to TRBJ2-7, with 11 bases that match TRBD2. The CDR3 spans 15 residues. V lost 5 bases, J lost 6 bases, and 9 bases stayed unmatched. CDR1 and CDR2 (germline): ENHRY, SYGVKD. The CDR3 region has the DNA TGTGCCATCAGTTACCGACTAGCGGGATGGGGCGAGCAGTACTTC. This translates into CAISYRLAGWGEQYF.

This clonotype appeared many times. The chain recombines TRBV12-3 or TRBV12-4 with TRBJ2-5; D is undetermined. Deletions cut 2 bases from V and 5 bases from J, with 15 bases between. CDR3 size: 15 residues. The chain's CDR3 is CASSLTAPLDETQYF. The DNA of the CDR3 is TGTGCCAGCAGTTTAACGGCTCCCTTAGATGAGACCCAGTACTTC.

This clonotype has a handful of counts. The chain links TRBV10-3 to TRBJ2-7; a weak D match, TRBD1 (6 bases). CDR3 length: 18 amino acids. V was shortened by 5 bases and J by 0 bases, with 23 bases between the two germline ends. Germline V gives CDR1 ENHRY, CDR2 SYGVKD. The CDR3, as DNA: TGTGCCATCAGTCTAACGAACTTGGACAGCCGGCACTCCTACGAGCAGTACTTC. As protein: CAISLTNLDSRHSYEQYF.

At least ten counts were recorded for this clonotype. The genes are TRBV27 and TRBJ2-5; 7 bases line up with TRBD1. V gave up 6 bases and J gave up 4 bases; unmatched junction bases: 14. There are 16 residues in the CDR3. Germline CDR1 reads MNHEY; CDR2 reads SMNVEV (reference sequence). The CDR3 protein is CASRPLDREIPETQYF. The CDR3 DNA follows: TGTGCCAGCAGGCCCCTTGACAGGGAGATTCCAGAGACCCAGTACTTC.

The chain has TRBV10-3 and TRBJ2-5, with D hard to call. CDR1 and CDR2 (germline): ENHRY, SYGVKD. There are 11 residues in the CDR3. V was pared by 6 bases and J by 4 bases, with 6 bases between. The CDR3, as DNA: TGTGCCATCAGGGGTCGAGAGACCCAGTACTTC. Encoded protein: CAIRGRETQYF.

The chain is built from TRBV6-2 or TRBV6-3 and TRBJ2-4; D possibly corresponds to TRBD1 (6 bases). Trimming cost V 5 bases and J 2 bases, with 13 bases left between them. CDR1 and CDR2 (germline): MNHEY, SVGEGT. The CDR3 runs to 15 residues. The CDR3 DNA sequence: TGTGCCAGCAGTCAGAGACAGGCGCCCAAAAACATTCAGTACTTC. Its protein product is CASSQRQAPKNIQYF.

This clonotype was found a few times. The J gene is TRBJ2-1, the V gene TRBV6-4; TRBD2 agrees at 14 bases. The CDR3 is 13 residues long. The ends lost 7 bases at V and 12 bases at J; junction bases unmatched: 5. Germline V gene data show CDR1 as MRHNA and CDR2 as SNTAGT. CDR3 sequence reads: CASTGLAGVTQFF. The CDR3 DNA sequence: TGTGCCAGCACGGGACTAGCGGGAGTGACGCAGTTCTTC.

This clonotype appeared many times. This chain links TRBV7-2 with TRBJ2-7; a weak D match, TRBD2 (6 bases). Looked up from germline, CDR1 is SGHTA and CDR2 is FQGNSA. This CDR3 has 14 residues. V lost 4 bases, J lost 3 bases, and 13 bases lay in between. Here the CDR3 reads CASSWGGNFYEQYF. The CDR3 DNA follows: TGTGCCAGCAGCTGGGGCGGGAACTTCTACGAGCAGTACTTC.

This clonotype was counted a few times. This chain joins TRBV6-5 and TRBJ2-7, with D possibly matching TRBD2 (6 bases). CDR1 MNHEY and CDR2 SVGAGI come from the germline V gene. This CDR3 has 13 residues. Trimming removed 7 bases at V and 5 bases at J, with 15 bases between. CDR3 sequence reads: CASTYLGGDEQYF. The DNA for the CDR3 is TGTGCCAGCACTTATCTGGGCGGGGACGAGCAGTACTTC.

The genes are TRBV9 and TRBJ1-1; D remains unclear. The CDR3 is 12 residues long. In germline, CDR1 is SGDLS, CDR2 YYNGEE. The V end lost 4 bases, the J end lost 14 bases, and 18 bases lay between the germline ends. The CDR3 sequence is CASSPGGPGRFF. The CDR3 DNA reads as TGTGCCAGCAGCCCCGGCGGGCCTGGTAGGTTCTTT. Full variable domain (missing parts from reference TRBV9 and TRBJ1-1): DSGVTQTPKHLITATGQRVTLRCSPRSGDLSVYWYQQSLDQGLQFLIQYYNGEERAKGNILERFSAQQFPDLHSELNLSSLELGDSALYFCASSPGGPGRFFGQGTRLTVV.

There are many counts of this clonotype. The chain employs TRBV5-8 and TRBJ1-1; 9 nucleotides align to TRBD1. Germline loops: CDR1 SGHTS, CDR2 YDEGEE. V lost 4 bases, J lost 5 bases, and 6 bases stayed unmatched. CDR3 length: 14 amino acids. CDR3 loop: CASSPSGQGTEAFF. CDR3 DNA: TGTGCCAGCAGCCCATCGGGACAGGGAACTGAAGCTTTCTTT.

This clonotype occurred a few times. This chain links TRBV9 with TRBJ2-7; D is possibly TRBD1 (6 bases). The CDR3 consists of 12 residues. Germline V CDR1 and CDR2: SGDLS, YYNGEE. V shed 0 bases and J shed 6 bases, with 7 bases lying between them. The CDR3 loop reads CASSVGRGEQYF. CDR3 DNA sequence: TGTGCCAGCAGCGTAGGCAGGGGCGAGCAGTACTTC.

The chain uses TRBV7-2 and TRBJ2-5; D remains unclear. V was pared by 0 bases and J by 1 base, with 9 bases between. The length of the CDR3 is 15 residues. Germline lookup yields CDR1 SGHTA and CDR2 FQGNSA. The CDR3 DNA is TGTGCCAGCAGCTTAGCGGTCGTAGGCCAAGAGACCCAGTACTTC. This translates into CASSLAVVGQETQYF. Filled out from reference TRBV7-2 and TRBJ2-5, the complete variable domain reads GAGVSQSPSNKVTEKGKDVELRCDPISGHTALYWYRQSLGQGLEFLIYFQGNSAPDKSGLPSDRFSAERTGGSVSTLTIQRTQQEDSAVYLCASSLAVVGQETQYFGPGTRLLVL.

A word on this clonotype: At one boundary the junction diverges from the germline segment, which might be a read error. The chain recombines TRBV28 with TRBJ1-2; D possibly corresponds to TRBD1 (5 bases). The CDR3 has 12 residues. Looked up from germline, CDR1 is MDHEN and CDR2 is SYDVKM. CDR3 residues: CASSLGEYGDTF. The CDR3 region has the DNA TGTGCCAGCAGTCTGGGGGAATATGGCGACACCTTC.

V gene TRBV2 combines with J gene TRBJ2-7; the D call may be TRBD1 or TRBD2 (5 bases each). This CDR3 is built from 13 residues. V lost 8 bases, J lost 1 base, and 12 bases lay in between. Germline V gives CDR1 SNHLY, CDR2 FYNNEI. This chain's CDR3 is CASGDVLSYEQYF. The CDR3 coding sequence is TGTGCCAGCGGGGACGTCCTGTCCTACGAGCAGTACTTC.